Following are 15 T cell receptor beta chains from one sample sequenced in a study of blood T cell repertoires in COVID-19. Produced via immunoSEQ multiplex PCR; TCRdb's table is partial and in-frame only. This table holds over 70,000 clones, over 70% found once. Sequencing was done on a sample of peripheral blood. These receptors originate from an elderly man with acute or convalescent COVID-19.

This chain uses TRBV30 with TRBJ1-5, with D possibly TRBD1 on 5 matching bases. This CDR3 has 14 amino acids. Trimming took 0 bases from V and 4 from J, leaving 10 bases between them. In germline, CDR1 is GTSNPN, CDR2 SVGIG (reference sequence). Here the CDR3 reads CAWSVSGGNQPQHF. CDR3 bases: TGTGCCTGGAGTGTCTCCGGGGGGAATCAGCCCCAGCATTTT.

The chain uses TRBV28 and TRBJ2-1, with TRBD2 matching 8 bases. This CDR3 is built from 15 residues. Per germline, CDR1 MDHEN and CDR2 SYDVKM. J lost 0 bases, V lost 7 bases, and 5 bases had no gene match. In DNA, the CDR3 is TGTGCCAGCACCGTAGCGGGAAACTCCTACAATGAGCAGTTCTTC. This sequence encodes CASTVAGNSYNEQFF.

This clone came up a few times. The chain combines TRBV28 with TRBJ1-5; 10 nucleotides align to TRBD1. J gave up 7 bases and V 5 bases, and 8 bases lay outside the gene matches. CDR1 and CDR2 from the germline V gene are MDHEN and SYDVKM. CDR3 length: 15 amino acids. In nucleotides, the CDR3 is TGTGCCAGCAGTCCCCTCGGACAGGGGGGACAGCCCCAGCATTTT. Its protein is CASSPLGQGGQPQHF.

The gene calls are TRBV5-1 and TRBJ2-7, with 10 bases identical to TRBD1. J was trimmed by 3 bases and V by 4 bases; bases with no gene match: 4. The CDR3 has 14 residues. Germline-derived CDR1 and CDR2 are SGHRS and YFSETQ. CDR3 sequence: CASSIGQGVYEQYF. The CDR3 bases are TGCGCCAGCAGCATTGGACAGGGGGTCTACGAGCAGTACTTC.

The rearrangement uses TRBV5-6 and TRBJ1-3; no reliable D call. The germline V and J ends were trimmed by 4 bases and 7 bases, with 6 bases remaining between them. Germline loops: CDR1 SGHDT, CDR2 YYEEEE. The CDR3 spans 11 residues. In nucleotides, the CDR3 is TGTGCCAGCAGCCAGAGGAACACCATATATTTT. Its protein is CASSQRNTIYF.

The J gene is TRBJ2-2, the V gene TRBV27, with 8 bases matching TRBD2. J was trimmed by 6 bases and V by 4 bases; bases with no gene match: 7. In germline, CDR1 is MNHEY, CDR2 SMNVEV (reference sequence). This CDR3 has 15 amino acids. The CDR3 is CASSYRGGPPGELFF. CDR3 in DNA: TGTGCCAGCAGTTATCGGGGGGGCCCACCCGGGGAGCTGTTTTTT.

The V call is TRBV12-2, the J call TRBJ2-5; whether TRBD1, the table's D call, matches the DNA was not checked. TRBV12-2 is labeled a pseudogene. This CDR3 comprises 15 residues. The CDR3 coding sequence is TGTGCAAGTCGCTTAGGAGACAGGGGGCAGGAGACCCAGTACTTC. Translated: CASRLGDRGQETQYF.

The V and J genes are TRBV3-1 (or the pseudogene TRBV3-2) and TRBJ1-1; no definite D call. The V and J ends lost 5 bases and 6 bases respectively, with 13 bases between them. CDR1 and CDR2 (germline): LGHDT, YNNKEL (reference sequence). The CDR3 runs to 13 residues. The CDR3 sequence: CASSSSARAEAFF. For the CDR3, the DNA is TGTGCCAGCAGCTCAAGCGCGCGGGCTGAAGCTTTCTTT.

The chain recombines TRBV24-1 with TRBJ1-5; D uncertain. Trimming stripped 2 bases from V and 8 bases from J, with 15 bases between. The germline V gene has CDR1 KGHDR and CDR2 SFDVKD. The CDR3 contains 15 residues. The CDR3 nucleotides are TGTGCCACCAGTGATTCGGGTTACGGGGAGAAGCCCCAGCATTTT. Its protein product is CATSDSGYGEKPQHF.

V usage is TRBV14 and J usage is TRBJ1-4; no reliable D call. The germline gives CDR1 SGHDN, CDR2 FVKESK. CDR3 length equals 14 residues. V lost 4 bases and J 8 bases, leaving 14 bases between the germline ends. The CDR3 DNA reads as TGTGCCAGCAGCCCGACGGCCGTCGGGGAAAAACTGTTTTTT. Its protein is CASSPTAVGEKLFF.

V gene TRBV27 combines with J gene TRBJ2-7; the match to TRBD2 covers 9 bases. The length of the CDR3 is 15 residues. Per germline, CDR1 MNHEY and CDR2 SMNVEV (reference sequence). J lost 0 bases, V lost 2 bases, and 2 bases had no gene match. CDR3 sequence: CASSLRLAVSYEQYF. CDR3 coding DNA: TGTGCCAGCAGTTTAAGACTAGCGGTCTCCTACGAGCAGTACTTC.

V is TRBV11-3 and J is TRBJ2-1, with 9 bases aligning to TRBD2. Losses at the gene ends were 0 bases for V and 10 bases for J; bases not matched to a gene: 10. The CDR3 spans 16 residues. Germline V gene lookup returns CDR1 SGHNT and CDR2 YENEEA. Written as DNA, the CDR3 is TGTGCCAGCAGCTTAGATATAACTAGCGGGCGGAGCGAGCAGTTCTTC. It encodes CASSLDITSGRSEQFF.

This clone was observed once. The chain is built from TRBV7-8 and TRBJ2-3, with 7 bases lining up with TRBD2. The CDR3 is made up of 13 amino acids. Trimming at V came to 5 bases and at J to 8 bases, leaving 7 bases not matched to a gene. Germline-derived CDR1 and CDR2 are SGHVS and FQNEAQ. CDR3 amino acids: CASSLQREVTQYF. The CDR3 DNA reads as TGTGCCAGCAGCCTCCAACGGGAGGTTACGCAGTATTTT. The complete variable domain, with remaining parts taken from reference TRBV7-8 and TRBJ2-3, reads GAGVSQSPRYKVAKRGQDVALRCDPISGHVSLFWYQQALGQGPEFLTYFQNEAQLDKSGLPSDRFFAERPEGSVSTLKIQRTQQEDSAVYLCASSLQREVTQYFGPGTRLTVL.

This chain joins TRBV13 and TRBJ1-2, with D perhaps TRBD1 (6 bases). V was pared by 2 bases and J by 6 bases, with 7 bases between. Germline loops: CDR1 PRHDT, CDR2 FYEKMQ (reference sequence). The CDR3 has 12 amino acids. CDR3 in amino acids: CASSLNRDGYTF. CDR3 in DNA: TGTGCCAGCAGCTTAAACAGGGATGGCTACACCTTC.

The chain employs TRBV4-1 and TRBJ2-3; 10 bases line up with TRBD2. Trimming cost V 3 bases and J 0 bases; bases outside gene matches: 6. Germline CDR1 is MGHRA and CDR2 is YSYEKL. CDR3 length: 17 amino acids. The CDR3 loop reads CASSHILAGISTDTQYF. CDR3 sequence (DNA): TGCGCCAGCAGCCATATACTAGCGGGGATTAGCACAGATACGCAGTATTTT.